This TCR beta chain was retrieved from a study of Graves' ophthalmopathy and Graves' hyperthyroidism. Broader study findings: Blood samples also showed most expanded thyroid clonotypes exceeding 0.001 frequency.

This clonotype was counted many times. No antigen is known for it. Ophthalmopathy cases showed moderate-to-severe activity, scoring CAS ≥3 and NOSPECS ≥4, with duration under 3 months. Other autoimmune diseases, uncontrolled infections, pregnancy or lactation excluded patients from enrollment. Amplified TCR beta CDR3 regions were obtained using RNA transcripts as template. Following a first-round RT-PCR that used HTBI primers, a second-round multiplex PCR was carried out. TCRdb used MiXCR to reprocess the multiplex PCR reads, holding one entry per CDR3 protein. The sample consists of hundreds of thousands of distinct CDR3 sequences, about two fifths of them appearing once. The source of this sequence is an adult man with Graves' ophthalmopathy. Sequences were obtained from peripheral blood.

The CDR3, as DNA: TGTGCCAGCAGCAAGGAGGTAGTTAACACTGAAGCTTTCTTT. Protein: CASSKEVVNTEAFF. The gene calls are TRBV7-9 and TRBJ1-1; D unresolved. Germline V gene lookup returns CDR1 SEHNR and CDR2 FQNEAQ (reference sequence). Trimming shortened V by 5 bases and J by 2 bases, and 12 bases separated the two germline ends. There are 14 residues in the CDR3.